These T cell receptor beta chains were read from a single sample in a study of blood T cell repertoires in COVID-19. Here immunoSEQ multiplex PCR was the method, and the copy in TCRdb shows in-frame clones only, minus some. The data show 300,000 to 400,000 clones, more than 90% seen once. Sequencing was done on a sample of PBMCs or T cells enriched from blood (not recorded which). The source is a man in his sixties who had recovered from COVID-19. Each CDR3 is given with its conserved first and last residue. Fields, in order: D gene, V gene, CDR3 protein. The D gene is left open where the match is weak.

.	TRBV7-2	CASSFTYQAYNEQFF
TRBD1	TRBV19	CASSGATGAREKLFF
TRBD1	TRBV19	CASSMVGGRTEAFF
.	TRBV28	CASSLARVTEAFF
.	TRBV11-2	CASSLAPGSQPQHF
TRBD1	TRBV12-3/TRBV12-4	CASRGQENSPLHF
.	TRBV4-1	CASSQWAEFAGELFF
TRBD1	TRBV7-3	CASSFSTGANTGELFF
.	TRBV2	CASHRDSNQPQHF
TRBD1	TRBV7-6	CASSSQDRATGELFF
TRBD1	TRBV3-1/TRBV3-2	CASSSGTDSNQPQHF
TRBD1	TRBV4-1	CASSQDWDRGNSPLHF
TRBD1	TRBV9	CASSVEGGGYNEKLFF
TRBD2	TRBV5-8	CASSPSGRRTKNIQYF
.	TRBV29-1	CSVEDPGTLYEQYF
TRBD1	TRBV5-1	CASSFGQGALVTDTQYF
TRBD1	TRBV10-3	CAISDLGTGRTGELFF
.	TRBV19	CATRSGDSAGNTIYF
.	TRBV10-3	CAISDSGYYEQYF
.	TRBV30	CAWSRTQSNTEAFF
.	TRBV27	CASTQRRGRLSVDTQYF
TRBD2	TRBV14	CASSQTRGVVEDEQFF
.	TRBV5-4	CASSLRGVGDGYTF
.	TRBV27	CASSLAGLNTEAFF
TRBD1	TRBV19	CASNRGTNLPYNEQFF
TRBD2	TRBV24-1	CATSDFSSGRDNEQFF
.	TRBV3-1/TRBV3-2	CASSLGGRNTEAFF
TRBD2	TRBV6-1	CASSATPPGLSNEQFF
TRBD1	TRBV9	CASSAGQGLRFHEQYF
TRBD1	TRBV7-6	CASSSLPGQGNTYSYNEQFF
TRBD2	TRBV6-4	CASSESSAGGAYNEQFF
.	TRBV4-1	CASSQDAVYGEKLFF
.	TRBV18	CASSPRDSQFF
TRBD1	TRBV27	CASREDRGGEAFF
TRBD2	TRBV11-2	CASSRLAGVKYNEQFF
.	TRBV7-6	CASVDGGYNEQFF
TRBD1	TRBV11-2	CASSPQGAYGYTF
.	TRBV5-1	CASSLGGDIYQPQHF
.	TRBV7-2	CASSLRTDYTEAFF
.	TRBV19	CASADPRSGGEKLFF
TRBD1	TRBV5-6	CASSWGQGSQPQHF
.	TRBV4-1	CASSQTRDFAKTQYF
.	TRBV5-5	CASSPTSSPPQHF
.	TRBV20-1	CSARLLEKLFF
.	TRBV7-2	CASSLSRVNGYTF